This T cell receptor (beta chain) was captured by sequencing in a study of shared clonotypes between healthy human individuals. The protocol was immunoSEQ multiplex PCR, while the TCRdb copy is restricted to in-frame clones and leaves out a portion. The table lists over 1.5 million clones, about 98% of them singletons. The CDR3 is 16 residues long. Germline V gene sequence: CDR1 SGHVS, CDR2 FQNEAQ. The germline V and J ends were trimmed by 7 bases and 4 bases, with 23 bases remaining between them. The chain joins TRBV7-8 to TRBJ2-7, with a tentative D call TRBD2 (6 bases). The sample was naive CD4+ T cells sorted from blood. Subset given: CD45RA+ positively selected. The sequence was collected from a man aged 25-45 years in good health. CDR3: CASTLPHGGIWYEQYF. DNA of the CDR3: TGTGCCAGCACCCTGCCGCATGGGGGGATCTGGTACGAGCAGTACTTC.